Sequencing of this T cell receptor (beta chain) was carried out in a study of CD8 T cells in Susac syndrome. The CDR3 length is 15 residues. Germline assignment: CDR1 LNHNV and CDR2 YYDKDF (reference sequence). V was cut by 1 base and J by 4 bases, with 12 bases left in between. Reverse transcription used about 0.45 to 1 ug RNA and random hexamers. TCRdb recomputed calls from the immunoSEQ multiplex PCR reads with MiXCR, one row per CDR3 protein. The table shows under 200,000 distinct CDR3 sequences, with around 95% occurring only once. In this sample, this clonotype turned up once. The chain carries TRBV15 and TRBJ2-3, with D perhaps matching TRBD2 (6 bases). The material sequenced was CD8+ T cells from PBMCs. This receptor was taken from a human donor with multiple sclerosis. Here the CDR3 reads CATSRGDPGADTQYF. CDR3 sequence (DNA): TGTGCCACCAGCAGAGGCGACCCGGGGGCAGATACGCAGTATTTT.